The sequence of this TCR beta chain was determined in a study of blood T cell repertoires in COVID-19. Germline lookup yields CDR1 MNHEY and CDR2 SVGAGI. Trimming took 6 bases from V and 2 from J; bases not matched to a gene: 5. CDR3 length: 14 amino acids. Measured with immunoSEQ multiplex PCR; TCRdb has only the in-frame clones, and not every one. The profile covers some 270,000 clones, with 89% appearing a single time and about 1.8% taken by the ten largest. The source is a woman between 40 and 50 years old who had recovered from COVID-19. J is TRBJ1-1 and V is TRBV6-5; 8 positions match TRBD1. The sequenced sample was PBMCs or T cells enriched from blood (not recorded which). CDR3 protein: CASRRDRGNTEAFF. In nucleotides, the CDR3 is TGTGCCAGCAGGAGAGACAGGGGAAACACTGAAGCTTTCTTT.